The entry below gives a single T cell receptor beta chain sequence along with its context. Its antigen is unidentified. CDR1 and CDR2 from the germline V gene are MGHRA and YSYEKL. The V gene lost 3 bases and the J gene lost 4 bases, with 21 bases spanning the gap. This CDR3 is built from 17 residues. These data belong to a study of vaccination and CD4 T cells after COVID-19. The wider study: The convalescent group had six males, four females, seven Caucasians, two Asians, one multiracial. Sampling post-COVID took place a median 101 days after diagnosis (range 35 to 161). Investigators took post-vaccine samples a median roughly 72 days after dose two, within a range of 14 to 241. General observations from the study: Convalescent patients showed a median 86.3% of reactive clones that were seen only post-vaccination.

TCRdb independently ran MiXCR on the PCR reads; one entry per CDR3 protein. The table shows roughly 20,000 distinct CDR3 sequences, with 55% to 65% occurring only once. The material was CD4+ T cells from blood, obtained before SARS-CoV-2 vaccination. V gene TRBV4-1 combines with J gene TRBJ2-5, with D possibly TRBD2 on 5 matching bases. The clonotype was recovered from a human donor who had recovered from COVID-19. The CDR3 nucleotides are TGCGCCAGCAGCCAGCCCTATCGGGGTGGTGAAGGAGAGACCCAGTACTTC. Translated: CASSQPYRGGEGETQYF.